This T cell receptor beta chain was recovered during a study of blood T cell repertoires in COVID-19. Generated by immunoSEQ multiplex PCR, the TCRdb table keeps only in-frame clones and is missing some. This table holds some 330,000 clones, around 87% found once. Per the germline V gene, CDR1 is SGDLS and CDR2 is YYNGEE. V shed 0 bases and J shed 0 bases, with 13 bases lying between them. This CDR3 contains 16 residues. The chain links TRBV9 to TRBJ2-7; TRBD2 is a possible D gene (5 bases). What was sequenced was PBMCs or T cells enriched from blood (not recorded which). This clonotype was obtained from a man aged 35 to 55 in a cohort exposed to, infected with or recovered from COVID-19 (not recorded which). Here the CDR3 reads CASSVGEGGTSYEQYF. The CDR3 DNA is TGTGCCAGCAGCGTAGGTGAGGGCGGCACCTCCTACGAGCAGTACTTC.